The 17 T cell receptor beta chains listed next were all sequenced from one sample in a study of response to subunit inactivated influenza vaccine. In TCRdb, the RT-PCR reads were re-called with MiXCR into one record per CDR3 protein. The repertoire includes about 610,000 distinct CDR3 sequences, roughly 15% of them detected once, and approximately 10% sits in the top ten. Here the sequenced sample was PBMCs from blood, taken 12 days after vaccination. Receptors originate from a man between 50 and 59 years old who received an inactivated influenza vaccine.

The CDR3 spells CASTSRRGIMNTEAFF. In DNA, the CDR3 is TGTGCCAGCACCTCGAGGAGGGGGATTATGAACACTGAAGCTTTCTTT. The genes are TRBV6-2 or TRBV6-3 and TRBJ1-1; possibly TRBD1 for D (6 bases). Trimming shortened V by 7 bases and J by 0 bases, and 18 bases separated the two germline ends. The CDR3 extends over 16 amino acids. Germline CDR1 is MNHEY and CDR2 is SVGEGT.

The chain has TRBV3-1 and TRBJ2-7; the D is unclear. The length of the CDR3 is 15 residues. CDR1 LGHDT and CDR2 YNNKEL come from the germline V gene (reference sequence). The V gene lost 4 bases and the J gene lost 2 bases, with 15 bases spanning the gap. The CDR3 region is CASSPMLGTAYEQYF. The CDR3 nucleotides read TGTGCCAGCAGCCCAATGCTGGGCACGGCCTACGAGCAGTACTTC.

V and J are TRBV30 and TRBJ2-1, with 11 positions matching TRBD2. The CDR3 is made up of 14 amino acids. CDR1 is GTSNPN, CDR2 SVGIG, per germline (reference sequence). Trimming cost V 0 bases and J 5 bases; bases outside gene matches: 0. The CDR3, as DNA: TGTGCCTGGAGTGTTAGCGGGGGGGACAATGAGCAGTTCTTC. This translates into CAWSVSGGDNEQFF. The full variable domain, in which reference TRBV30 and TRBJ2-1 provide the parts outside the CDR3, is SQTIHQWPATLVQPVGSPLSLECTVEGTSNPNLYWYRQAAGRGLQLLFYSVGIGQISSEVPQNLSASRPQDRQFILSSKKLLLSDSGFYLCAWSVSGGDNEQFFGPGTRLTVL.

This chain joins TRBV27 and TRBJ1-4, with D uncertain. CDR3 length: 14 residues. V was shortened by 8 bases and J by 0 bases, with 10 bases between the two germline ends. Per germline, CDR1 MNHEY and CDR2 SMNVEV (reference sequence). CDR3 sequence reads: CASGLRATNEKLFF. The CDR3 bases are TGTGCCAGCGGGTTAAGAGCAACTAATGAAAAACTGTTTTTT.

In this sample, this clonotype turned up a few times. This chain joins TRBV12-3 or TRBV12-4 and TRBJ1-2; TRBD1 aligns across 7 bases. Trimming cost V 5 bases and J 4 bases; bases outside gene matches: 7. The CDR3 has 14 amino acids. The CDR3 here is CASSLQGIAYGYTF. As DNA, the CDR3 is TGTGCCAGCAGTCTACAGGGGATTGCCTATGGCTACACCTTC.

In this sample, this clonotype turned up many times. DNA of the CDR3: TGTGCCAGCAGTTACGGCGGCAGGGAAACAGATACGCAGTATTTT. Protein: CASSYGGRETDTQYF. The chain uses TRBV6-2 or TRBV6-3 and TRBJ2-3, with D possibly matching TRBD1 (5 bases). The CDR3 has 15 amino acids. V lost 2 bases and J 3 bases, leaving 12 bases between the germline ends. Germline V lookup: CDR1 MNHEY, CDR2 SVGEGT.

For this clonotype: Mismatch with germline at one junction end may stem from a read error. The chain joins TRBV7-7 to TRBJ2-2; 11 positions match TRBD1. Germline V CDR1 and CDR2: SSHAT, FNYEAQ (reference sequence). This CDR3 contains 17 residues. The CDR3 nucleotides are TGTGCTAGCAGCCCAAATCCCGGGACAGGGGGCACCGGGGAGCTGTTTTTT. Translated, it gives CASSPNPGTGGTGELFF.

In this sample, this clonotype turned up a few times. The junction departs from the called germline gene at one end, perhaps through a read error. The gene calls are TRBV20-1 and TRBJ2-1; D possibly uses TRBD1 or TRBD2 (5 bases each). The CDR3 is made up of 13 amino acids. Looked up from germline, CDR1 is DFQATT and CDR2 is SNEGSKA (reference sequence). The CDR3 sequence is CSASGDHYYEQFF. CDR3 coding DNA: TGCAGTGCTAGCGGGGACCACTACTATGAGCAGTTCTTC.

This clonotype was detected only a few times. CDR3 bases: TGCAGTGCTAGAGAGGCTCTAGGGGGCCCGGGGAAAGCTTTCTTT. Amino acid sequence: CSAREALGGPGKAFF. This rearrangement joins TRBV20-1 to TRBJ1-1; the match to TRBD1 covers 7 bases. The ends lost 0 bases at V and 9 bases at J; junction bases unmatched: 13. CDR3 length: 15 amino acids. Germline CDR1 DFQATT, CDR2 SNEGSKA (reference sequence).

The table lists this clonotype with a few counts. The rearrangement links TRBV7-9 to TRBJ2-1; D not certain. This CDR3 contains 16 residues. Trimming took off 7 bases at V and 9 bases at J, with 25 bases between the two ends. Germline V gene lookup returns CDR1 SEHNR and CDR2 FQNEAQ (reference sequence). For the CDR3, the DNA is TGTGCCAGCACCTATCCCTCTGAAGCCGGGTTTGGTGAGCAGTTCTTC. It codes for CASTYPSEAGFGEQFF.

The chain couples TRBV28 to TRBJ1-3; D may be TRBD1 (5 bases). V dropped 6 bases and J dropped 5 bases, with 11 bases sitting between them. This CDR3 spans 13 amino acids. CDR1 is MDHEN, CDR2 SYDVKM, per germline. The CDR3 here is CASSSTVRNTIYF. The CDR3 coding sequence is TGTGCCAGCAGCTCGACAGTGAGAAACACCATATATTTT.

The V gene is TRBV7-9, the J gene TRBJ2-2, with TRBD1 matching 9 bases. The junction had 7 bases not matched to a gene; V was cut back by 0 bases and J by 5 bases. Looked up from germline, CDR1 is SEHNR and CDR2 is FQNEAQ (reference sequence). The CDR3 totals 17 residues. The CDR3 coding sequence is TGTGCCAGCAGCTTAGCGCTCGGGACAGGGACTACCGGGGAGCTGTTTTTT. Translating it yields CASSLALGTGTTGELFF.

The chain recombines TRBV30 with TRBJ2-4; D remains unclear. This CDR3 is 11 amino acids long. Trimming left V 4 bases short and J 4 bases short, with 5 bases between. The germline V gene has CDR1 GTSNPN and CDR2 SVGIG (reference sequence). The CDR3 coding sequence is TGTGCCTGGATGGGAAAAAACATTCAGTACTTC. Protein: CAWMGKNIQYF. Together with reference TRBV30 and TRBJ2-4, the CDR3 gives the full variable domain: SQTIHQWPATLVQPVGSPLSLECTVEGTSNPNLYWYRQAAGRGLQLLFYSVGIGQISSEVPQNLSASRPQDRQFILSSKKLLLSDSGFYLCAWMGKNIQYFGAGTRLSVL.

The genes are TRBV6-1 and TRBJ2-5; 12 bases map to TRBD1. From germline, CDR1 is MNHNS and CDR2 SASEGT. The junction had 8 bases not matched to a gene; V was cut back by 8 bases and J by 4 bases. The CDR3 totals 15 residues. As DNA, the CDR3 is TGTGCCAGCGGAGGGGACAGGGGGCGATCAGAGACCCAGTACTTC. Protein: CASGGDRGRSETQYF.

Only a few counts were recorded for this clonotype. V usage is TRBV2 and J usage is TRBJ2-1, with 9 bases fitting TRBD2. The trim removed 11 bases at V and 8 bases at J, leaving 16 bases unmatched. The CDR3 runs to 15 residues. The germline V gene has CDR1 SNHLY and CDR2 FYNNEI. CDR3 coding DNA: TGTGCCTCACGACTAGCGGAGAACGTTTTGGATGAGCAGTTCTTC. Translation gives CASRLAENVLDEQFF.

This clonotype was picked up many times. The chain couples TRBV12-3 or TRBV12-4 to TRBJ2-7; D gene ambiguous. The V end lost 1 base, the J end lost 2 bases, and 9 bases lay between the germline ends. CDR3 size: 14 residues. CDR3 sequence: CASSLGTQTYEQYF. The CDR3 DNA reads TGTGCCAGCAGTTTAGGAACTCAGACCTACGAGCAGTACTTC.

This clonotype has just a few counts. This chain links TRBV7-2 with TRBJ2-1; maybe TRBD2 (6 bases). Trimming pared 7 bases from V and 5 bases from J, leaving 15 bases between. Germline values: CDR1 SGHTA, CDR2 FQGNSA. The CDR3 has 14 amino acids. CDR3 protein: CASKAGGADNEQFF. CDR3 coding DNA: TGTGCCAGCAAAGCGGGCGGGGCGGACAATGAGCAGTTCTTC.